One T cell receptor (beta chain) is described in this entry. The target antigen is unknown. These data originate in a study of T cell repertoires in cytomegalovirus infection. Whole-study context: Public signatures in TCR beta pointed to CMV infection and matching HLA type.

General observations from the study: Summed frequency of shared TCR beta families picked out CMV carriers who also had the relevant HLA. HLA-C-restricted CMV-specific TCR beta clonotypes prevailed in the ex vivo response.

One entry per CDR3 protein, called by TCRdb with MiXCR from the reads. This table holds about 450,000 distinct CDR3 sequences, around 32% found once. The sequencing input was PBMCs. This clonotype originated in a human donor in good health (CMV status not recorded). Some clones in this sample may be carry-over from other donors' samples.

The CDR3 spells CASSLTEIYGYTF. CDR3 DNA: TGTGCCAGCAGCCTAACAGAGATTTATGGCTACACCTTC. The rearrangement uses TRBV5-5 and TRBJ1-2; D unclear. Germline values: CDR1 SGHKS, CDR2 YYEKEE (reference sequence). V lost 4 bases and J 5 bases, leaving 12 bases between the germline ends. The CDR3 runs to 13 residues.